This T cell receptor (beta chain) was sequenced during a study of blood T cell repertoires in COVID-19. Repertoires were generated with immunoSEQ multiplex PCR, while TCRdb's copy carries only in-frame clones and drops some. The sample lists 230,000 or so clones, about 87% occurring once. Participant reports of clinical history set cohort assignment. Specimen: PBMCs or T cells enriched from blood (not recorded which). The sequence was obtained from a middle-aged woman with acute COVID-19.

CDR3 region: CASSLAQGPPKEFF. DNA of the CDR3: TGCGCCAGCAGCTTGGCGCAGGGCCCCCCGAAGGAATTCTTT. The chain couples TRBV5-1 to TRBJ1-1; weak D call: TRBD1 (5 bases). The V gene's germline CDR1 is SGHRS and CDR2 YFSETQ. Trimming stripped 0 bases from V and 14 bases from J, with 20 bases between. The CDR3 runs to 14 residues.